This T cell receptor beta chain was sequenced for a study of identical twins. Germline CDR1 is MNHNS and CDR2 is SASEGT. J gave up 7 bases and V 3 bases, and 10 bases lay outside the gene matches. This CDR3 has 16 residues. TCRdb reprocessed the 5' RACE reads with MiXCR, giving one entry per CDR3 protein. The table has some 570,000 distinct CDR3 sequences, about a fifth seen once. The data were also submitted as part of a second study, on yellow fever vaccine responses in identical twins.

The specimen sequenced was CD4+ T cells sorted from blood. The rearrangement uses TRBV6-1 and TRBJ2-1; 9 bases are shared with TRBD2. The source of this sequence is a woman aged 18 to 35 in good health. CDR3 nucleotide sequence: TGTGCCAGCAGTGACCCGGCTAGCGGGATCGGGAATGAGCAGTTCTTC. Translation gives CASSDPASGIGNEQFF.